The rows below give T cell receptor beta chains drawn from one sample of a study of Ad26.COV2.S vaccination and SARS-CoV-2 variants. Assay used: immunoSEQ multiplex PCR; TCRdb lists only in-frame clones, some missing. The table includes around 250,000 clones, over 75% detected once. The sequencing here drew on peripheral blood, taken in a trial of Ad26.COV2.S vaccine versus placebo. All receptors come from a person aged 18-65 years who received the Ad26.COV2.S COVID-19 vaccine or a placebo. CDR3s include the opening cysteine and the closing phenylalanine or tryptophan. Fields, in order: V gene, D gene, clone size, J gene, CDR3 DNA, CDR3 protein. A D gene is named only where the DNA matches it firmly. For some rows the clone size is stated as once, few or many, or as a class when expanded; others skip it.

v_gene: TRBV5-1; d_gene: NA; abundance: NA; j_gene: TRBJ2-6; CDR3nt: TGCGCCAGCAGCTTGCGAACGGCTGGGGCCAACGTCCTGACTTTC; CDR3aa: CASSLRTAGANVLTF
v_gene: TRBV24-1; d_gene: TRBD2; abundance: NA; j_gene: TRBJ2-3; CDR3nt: TGTGCCACCAGTAGGACGGGGGGTGCAGATACGCAGTATTTT; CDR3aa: CATSRTGGADTQYF
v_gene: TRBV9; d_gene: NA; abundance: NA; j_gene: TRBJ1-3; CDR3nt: TGTGCCAGCAGCGTAGAATCCTTTGGGGCAGCCAACACCATATATTTT; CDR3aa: CASSVESFGAANTIYF
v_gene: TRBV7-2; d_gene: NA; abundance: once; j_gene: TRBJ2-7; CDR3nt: TGTGCCAGCAGCTTAGTGTGGACACGGAGCTCCTACGAGCAGTACTTC; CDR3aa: CASSLVWTRSSYEQYF
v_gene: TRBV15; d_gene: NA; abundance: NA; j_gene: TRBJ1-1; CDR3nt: TGTGCCACCAGCAGGAACACTGAAGCTTTCTTT; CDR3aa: CATSRNTEAFF
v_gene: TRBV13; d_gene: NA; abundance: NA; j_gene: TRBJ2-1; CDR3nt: TGTGCCAGCAGCTTGAGGCCCCCCTCCTACAATGAGCAGTTCTTC; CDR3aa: CASSLRPPSYNEQFF
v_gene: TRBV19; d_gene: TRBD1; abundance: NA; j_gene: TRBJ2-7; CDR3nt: TGTGCCAGTAGTATCCAGACAGGGGGTGCTAACGAGCAGTACTTC; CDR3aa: CASSIQTGGANEQYF
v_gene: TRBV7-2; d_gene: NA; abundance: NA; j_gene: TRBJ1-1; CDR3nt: TGTGCCAGCAGCCTCGGGCCACTCCCGAACACTGAAGCTTTCTTT; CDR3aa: CASSLGPLPNTEAFF
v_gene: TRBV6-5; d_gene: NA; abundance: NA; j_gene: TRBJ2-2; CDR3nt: TGTGCCAGCAGTAAGGGACTTCGGTACACCGGGGAGCTGTTTTTT; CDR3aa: CASSKGLRYTGELFF
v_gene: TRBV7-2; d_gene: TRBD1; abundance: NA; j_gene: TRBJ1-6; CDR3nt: TGTGCCAGCAGCAACCGGGACAGGGGAAATTCACCCCTCCACTTT; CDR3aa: CASSNRDRGNSPLHF
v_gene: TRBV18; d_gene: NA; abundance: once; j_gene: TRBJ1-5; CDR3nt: TGTGCCAGCTCACCGGATGGAGGACAGCCCCAGCATTTT; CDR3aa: CASSPDGGQPQHF
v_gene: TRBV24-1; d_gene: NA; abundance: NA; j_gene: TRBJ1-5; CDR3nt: TGTGCCATCCCCGGAAAAATAAGCAATCAGCCCCAGCATTTT; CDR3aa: CAIPGKISNQPQHF
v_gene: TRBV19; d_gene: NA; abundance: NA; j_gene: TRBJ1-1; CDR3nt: TGTGCCAGTAGTATCAGGGGAGGATACACTGAAGCTTTCTTT; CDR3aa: CASSIRGGYTEAFF
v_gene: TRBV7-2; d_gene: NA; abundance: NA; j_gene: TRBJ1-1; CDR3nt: TGTGCCAGCAGCTCCAGGGGCGACACTGAAGCTTTCTTT; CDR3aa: CASSSRGDTEAFF
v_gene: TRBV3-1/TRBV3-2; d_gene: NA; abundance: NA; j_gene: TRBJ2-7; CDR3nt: TGTGCCAGCAGCCAAGGGGGGGGCTTCCCTTACGAGCAGTACTTC; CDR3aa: CASSQGGGFPYEQYF
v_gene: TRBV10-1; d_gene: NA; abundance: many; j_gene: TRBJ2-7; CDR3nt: TGCGCCACCTCTCGGCAGGGAGCCTACGAGCAGTACTTC; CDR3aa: CATSRQGAYEQYF
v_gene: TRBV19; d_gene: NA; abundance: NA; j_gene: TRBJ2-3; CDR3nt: TGTGCCACCAAAGCGGGTTTCAGCACAGATACGCAGTATTTT; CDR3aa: CATKAGFSTDTQYF
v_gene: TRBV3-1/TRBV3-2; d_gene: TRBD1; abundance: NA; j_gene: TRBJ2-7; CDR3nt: TGTGCCAGCAGCCAAAATACCGGGACAGGGGACGAGCAGTACTTC; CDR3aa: CASSQNTGTGDEQYF
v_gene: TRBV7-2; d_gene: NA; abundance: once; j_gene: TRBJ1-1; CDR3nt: TGTGCCAGCAGCGCTACAGAGCTGAACACTGAAGCTTTCTTT; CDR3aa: CASSATELNTEAFF
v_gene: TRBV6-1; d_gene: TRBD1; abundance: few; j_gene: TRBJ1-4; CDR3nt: TGTGCCAGCAGTGACCGACAGGGCCGGGAAAAACTGTTTTTT; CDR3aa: CASSDRQGREKLFF
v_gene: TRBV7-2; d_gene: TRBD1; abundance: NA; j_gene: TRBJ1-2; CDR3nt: TGTGCCAGCAGCTCAACACAGGGGGCCTTATGGAGTGGCTACACCTTC; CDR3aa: CASSSTQGALWSGYTF
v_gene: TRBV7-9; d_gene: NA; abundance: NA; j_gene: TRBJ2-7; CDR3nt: TGTGCCAGCAGCGCAGGGCGGGACAGCACCTACGAGCAGTACTTC; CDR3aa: CASSAGRDSTYEQYF
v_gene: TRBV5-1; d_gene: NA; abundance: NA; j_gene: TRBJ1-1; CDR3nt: TGCGCCAGCAGCTTGGGCGAAAACACTGAAGCTTTCTTT; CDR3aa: CASSLGENTEAFF
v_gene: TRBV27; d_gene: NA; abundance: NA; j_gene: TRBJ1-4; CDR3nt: TGTGCCAGCAGTTCGACCCCTAATGAAAAACTGTTTTTT; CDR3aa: CASSSTPNEKLFF
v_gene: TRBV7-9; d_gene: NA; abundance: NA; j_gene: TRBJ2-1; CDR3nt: TGTGCCAGCAGCTCGCGGACACCCCCGAGGTTGAATGAGCAGTTCTTC; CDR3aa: CASSSRTPPRLNEQFF
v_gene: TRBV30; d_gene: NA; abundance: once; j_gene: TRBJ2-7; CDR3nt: TGTGCCTGGAGTGTACCTTACAGGGGGGGCGAGCAGTACTTC; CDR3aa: CAWSVPYRGGEQYF
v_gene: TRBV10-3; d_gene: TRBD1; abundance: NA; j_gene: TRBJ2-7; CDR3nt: TGTGCCATCAGCTCGACAGGGGGTCTAGGCGGCGAGCAGTACTTC; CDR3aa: CAISSTGGLGGEQYF
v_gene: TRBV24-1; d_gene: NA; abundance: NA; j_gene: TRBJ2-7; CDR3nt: TGTGCCACCGCGGGGACAGCCGCCTACGAGCAGTACTTC; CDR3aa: CATAGTAAYEQYF
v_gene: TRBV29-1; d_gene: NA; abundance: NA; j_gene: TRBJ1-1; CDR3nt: TGCAGCGTAGCCCGGACGGCCCCGAGGACTGAAGCTTTCTTT; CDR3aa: CSVARTAPRTEAFF
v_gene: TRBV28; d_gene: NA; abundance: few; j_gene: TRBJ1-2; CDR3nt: TGTGCCAGCAAGATCCCGGGACTCCATGGCTACACCTTC; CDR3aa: CASKIPGLHGYTF
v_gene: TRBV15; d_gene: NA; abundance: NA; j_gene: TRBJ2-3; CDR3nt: TGTGCCACCAGCAGCCTGGGGGATACGCAGTATTTT; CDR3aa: CATSSLGDTQYF
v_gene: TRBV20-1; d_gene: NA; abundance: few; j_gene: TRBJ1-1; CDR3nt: TGCAGTGCGAGATCGAACACTGAAGCTTTCTTT; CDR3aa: CSARSNTEAFF
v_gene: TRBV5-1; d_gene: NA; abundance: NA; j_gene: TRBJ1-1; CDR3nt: TGCGCCAGCAAATTCGGGACCGGACTTTTGATGAACACTGAAGCTTTCTTT; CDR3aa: CASKFGTGLLMNTEAFF
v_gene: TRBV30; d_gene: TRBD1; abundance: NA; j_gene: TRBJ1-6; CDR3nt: TGTGCCTGGTACCCGCGACAGGGGGCATTAAATTCACCCCTCCACTTT; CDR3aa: CAWYPRQGALNSPLHF
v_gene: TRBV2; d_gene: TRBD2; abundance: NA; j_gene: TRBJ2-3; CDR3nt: TGTGCCAGCAGGCCCCCCGGGACTAACACAGATACGCAGTATTTT; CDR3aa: CASRPPGTNTDTQYF
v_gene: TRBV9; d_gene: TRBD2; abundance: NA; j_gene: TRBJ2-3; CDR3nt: TGTGCCAGCAGCCCGCATAGCGGGCGCACAGATACGCAGTATTTT; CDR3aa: CASSPHSGRTDTQYF
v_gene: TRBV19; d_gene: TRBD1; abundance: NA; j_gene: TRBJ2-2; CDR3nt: TGTGCCTTATTAATGACAGGGTCGGACACCGGGGAGCTGTTTTTT; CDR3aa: CALLMTGSDTGELFF
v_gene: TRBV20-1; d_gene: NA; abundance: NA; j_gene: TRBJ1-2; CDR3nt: TGCAGTGCCCTGGTAGGGGGCTACACCTTC; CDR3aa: CSALVGGYTF